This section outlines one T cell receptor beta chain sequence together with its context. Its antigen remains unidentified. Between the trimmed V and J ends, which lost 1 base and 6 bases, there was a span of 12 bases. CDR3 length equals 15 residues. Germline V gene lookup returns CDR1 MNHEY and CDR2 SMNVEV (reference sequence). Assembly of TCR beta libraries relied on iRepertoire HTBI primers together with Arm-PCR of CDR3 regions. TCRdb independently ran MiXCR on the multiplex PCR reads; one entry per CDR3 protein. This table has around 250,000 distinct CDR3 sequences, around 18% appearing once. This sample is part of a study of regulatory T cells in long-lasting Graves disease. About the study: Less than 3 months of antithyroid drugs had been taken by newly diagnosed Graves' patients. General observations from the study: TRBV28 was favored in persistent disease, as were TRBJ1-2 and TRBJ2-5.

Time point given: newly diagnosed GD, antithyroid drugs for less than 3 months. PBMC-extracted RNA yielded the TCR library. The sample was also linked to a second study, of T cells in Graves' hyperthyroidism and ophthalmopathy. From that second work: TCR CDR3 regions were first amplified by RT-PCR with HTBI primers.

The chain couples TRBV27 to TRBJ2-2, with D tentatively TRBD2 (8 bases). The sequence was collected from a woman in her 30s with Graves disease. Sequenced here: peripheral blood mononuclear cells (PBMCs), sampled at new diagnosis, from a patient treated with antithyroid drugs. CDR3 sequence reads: CASSLLAGQPGELFF. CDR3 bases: TGTGCCAGCAGTTTATTAGCGGGACAGCCCGGGGAGCTGTTTTTT.